The 5 T cell receptor beta chains presented below share a single source sample, sequenced in a study of cytomegalovirus exposure and HLA in healthy donors. The PCR contained 60 Vbeta and 13 Jbeta primers. Using immunoSEQ multiplex PCR, the repertoire was profiled, and TCRdb retains in-frame clones only, with some absent. Its clone listing holds 90,000 to 100,000 clones. Sequenced: PBMCs. Receptors originate from a woman aged 30 to 39 in good health and CMV-seronegative.

The V gene is TRBV5-4, the J gene TRBJ2-7, with a tentative D call TRBD2 (6 bases). Deletions cut 2 bases from V and 1 base from J, with 10 bases between. Germline CDR1 and CDR2: SGHNT and YYREEE (reference sequence). The CDR3 covers 14 residues. The CDR3 DNA follows: TGTGCCAGCAGCTTAGGGACTCTTTCCTACGAGCAGTACTTC. It yields the protein CASSLGTLSYEQYF.

The V gene is TRBV7-9, the J gene TRBJ1-1; D is uncertain. Trimming removed 10 bases at V and 1 base at J, with 13 bases between. CDR1 is SEHNR and CDR2 is FQNEAQ in the germline V gene (reference sequence). The CDR3 sequence is 13 residues long. CDR3: CATSSRGNTEAFF. The CDR3 DNA is TGTGCCACCTCTAGTCGGGGGAACACTGAAGCTTTCTTT.

V and J are TRBV6-1 and TRBJ1-2; no clear D. The CDR3 spans 13 residues. V dropped 3 bases and J dropped 4 bases, with 9 bases sitting between them. Germline V gene lookup returns CDR1 MNHNS and CDR2 SASEGT. This CDR3 reads CASSEPGLYGYTF. The CDR3 DNA sequence: TGTGCCAGCAGTGAGCCAGGACTCTATGGCTACACCTTC.

The J gene is TRBJ2-3, the V gene TRBV7-3; 13 bases align to TRBD2. The CDR3 spans 14 residues. Germline V gene data show CDR1 as SGHTA and CDR2 as FQGTGA. J gave up 6 bases and V 9 bases, and 6 bases lay outside the gene matches. The CDR3 DNA reads as TGTGCCAGTAGACTAGCGGGAGGAGGGGATACGCAGTATTTT. Its protein product is CASRLAGGGDTQYF.

The V call is TRBV7-9, the J call TRBJ2-3; D call uncertain. The V and J ends lost 1 base and 4 bases respectively, with 12 bases between them. CDR1 and CDR2 (germline): SEHNR, FQNEAQ (reference sequence). CDR3 size: 15 residues. The CDR3 nucleotides read TGTGCCAGCAGCTTAGTAGCAGCTTCGTCAGATACGCAGTATTTT. It translates to CASSLVAASSDTQYF.